This entry lists 21 T cell receptor beta chains sequenced from one sample in a study of neurological immune-mediated disorders. In TCRdb, the 5' RACE reads were re-called with MiXCR into one record per CDR3 protein. The sample has about 62,000 distinct CDR3 sequences; 4% to 5.5% are singletons. The sample consisted of PBMCs. These receptor sequences come from a woman in her forties or fifties with multiple sclerosis.

This clonotype has a count of ten or more. The V and J genes are TRBV29-1 and TRBJ2-7; no firm D call. The ends were cut back, 8 bases at V and 1 base at J, with 15 bases in the middle. CDR1 and CDR2 from the germline V gene are SQVTM and ANQGSEA. The CDR3 totals 13 residues. CDR3 DNA: TGCAGCCAAAGGTTTGGGGAATCCTACGAGCAGTACGTC. Protein: CSQRFGESYEQYV.

There are many counts of this clonotype. V and J are TRBV10-3 and TRBJ2-3; a possible D gene is TRBD2 (5 bases). Trimming removed 9 bases at V and 4 bases at J, with 11 bases between. Germline values: CDR1 ENHRY, CDR2 SYGVKD. The CDR3 consists of 12 residues. The CDR3 protein is CAIMGAADTQYF. The CDR3 bases are TGTGCCATTATGGGAGCCGCAGATACGCAGTATTTT.

This clonotype has a count of ten or more. This rearrangement joins TRBV25-1 to TRBJ1-6, with D perhaps matching TRBD1 (6 bases). The CDR3 spans 19 residues. Deletions cut 3 bases from V and 5 bases from J, with 23 bases between. Per the germline V gene, CDR1 is MGHDK and CDR2 is SYGVNS. The CDR3 is CASSEVLYSSQGNNSPLHF. CDR3 DNA sequence: TGTGCCAGCAGTGAGGTCCTATATTCAAGTCAGGGGAATAATTCACCCCTCCACTTT.

In this sample, this clonotype turned up many times. The CDR3 loop reads CAISDFTGNTEAFF. CDR3 DNA sequence: TGTGCCATCAGCGACTTTACAGGGAACACTGAAGCTTTCTTT. The chain has TRBV10-3 and TRBJ1-1; D may be TRBD1 (5 bases). Germline CDR1 reads ENHRY; CDR2 reads SYGVKD. The CDR3 is 14 amino acids. Trimming took off 6 bases at V and 1 base at J, with 12 bases between the two ends.

This clonotype was seen at least ten times. The rearrangement links TRBV9 to TRBJ2-3, with 9 bases identical to TRBD1. V lost 4 bases, J lost 8 bases, and 11 bases stayed unmatched. This CDR3 comprises 15 residues. Germline assignment: CDR1 SGDLS and CDR2 YYNGEE. CDR3 DNA: TGTGCCAGCAGCCCCAGGACAGGGGTTACGGCTACGCAGTATTTT. It yields the protein CASSPRTGVTATQYF.

This clonotype was seen ten or more times. The chain employs TRBV5-1 and TRBJ2-3; 7 nucleotides align to TRBD2. Germline V gives CDR1 SGHRS, CDR2 YFSETQ. Germline trimming cut 0 bases from V and 1 base from J; bases unmatched to any gene: 5. The CDR3 consists of 16 residues. CDR3 bases: TGCGCCAGCAGCTTGGGACTAGCTCGCGGCACAGATACGCAGTATTTT. It is translated as CASSLGLARGTDTQYF.

This chain's CDR3 is CASSWEPSGSKNIQYF. The CDR3 DNA sequence: TGTGCCAGCAGTTGGGAACCTAGCGGGTCCAAAAACATTCAGTACTTC. V gene TRBV6-2 or TRBV6-3 combines with J gene TRBJ2-4; 8 positions match TRBD2. Losses at the gene ends were 4 bases for V and 2 bases for J; bases not matched to a gene: 7. The CDR3 loop spans 16 amino acids. The germline gives CDR1 MNHEY, CDR2 SVGEGT.

Concerning this clonotype itself: A much larger clone sits a single nucleotide away, making a read error possible. The chain combines TRBV4-1 with TRBJ2-3; no clear D. The CDR3 loop spans 12 amino acids. Germline V gene data show CDR1 as MGHRA and CDR2 as YSYEKL. The CDR3 DNA sequence: TGCACCAGCAGCCGCGCCCGAGATACGCAGTATTTT. This gives the protein CTSSRARDTQYF.

This clonotype has a count of ten or more. V gene TRBV4-2 combines with J gene TRBJ1-4, with no clear D. V gave up 3 bases and J gave up 6 bases, with 8 bases separating them. The CDR3 is 13 residues long. Germline V gives CDR1 LGHNA, CDR2 YNFKEQ. CDR3 DNA: TGTGCCAGCAGCCAGTCTCGGGATGAAAAACTGTTTTTT. It codes for CASSQSRDEKLFF.

The chain has TRBV11-2 and TRBJ2-7, with 8 nucleotides matching TRBD2. Trimming cost V 4 bases and J 3 bases; bases outside gene matches: 8. Germline V gives CDR1 SGHAT, CDR2 FQNNGV. CDR3 length: 15 residues. The CDR3 nucleotides read TGTGCCAGCAGCTCGGTGCGGGGGGCTGGCTACGAGCAGTACTTC. Protein sequence: CASSSVRGAGYEQYF. The full variable domain, its missing parts supplied by reference TRBV11-2 and TRBJ2-7, is EAGVAQSPRYKIIEKRQSVAFWCNPISGHATLYWYQQILGQGPKLLIQFQNNGVVDDSQLPKDRFSAERLKGVDSTLKIQPAKLEDSAVYLCASSSVRGAGYEQYFGPGTRLTVT.

This clonotype has a count of ten or more. This chain links TRBV10-3 with TRBJ2-2; TRBD2 matches at 12 bases. The J segment lost 1 base and the V segment lost 6 bases, leaving 3 bases of the junction unmatched. Germline CDR1 is ENHRY and CDR2 is SYGVKD. This CDR3 comprises 16 residues. CDR3 coding DNA: TGTGCCATCAGGGGGACTAGCGGGTTGAACACCGGGGAGCTGTTTTTT. Amino acids: CAIRGTSGLNTGELFF.

For this clonotype: At one of its ends the junction is not consistent with the germline gene, which may arise from a read error. The chain links TRBV4-1 to TRBJ1-6, with D maybe TRBD1 (5 bases). CDR1 is MGHRA and CDR2 is YSYEKL in the germline V gene. The CDR3 runs 14 residues. The CDR3 protein is CASSQEHRGSPLNF. CDR3 coding DNA: TGCGCCAGCAGCCAAGAGCATAGGGGTTCACCCCTCAACTTT.

This clonotype has a count of ten or more. V gene TRBV20-1 combines with J gene TRBJ2-3; TRBD2 is a possible D gene (6 bases). Trimming pared 3 bases from V and 3 bases from J, leaving 13 bases between. This CDR3 is built from 14 residues. Per germline, CDR1 DFQATT and CDR2 SNEGSKA (reference sequence). The CDR3: CSASSGERTDTQYF. CDR3 coding DNA: TGCAGTGCTAGCTCGGGGGAAAGAACAGATACGCAGTATTTT.

This clonotype was found many times. The chain is built from TRBV10-3 and TRBJ2-3, with 10 bases lining up with TRBD2. This CDR3 spans 17 amino acids. After removal of 5 bases from V and 0 bases from J, the junction contained 8 bases not matched to a gene. Germline V gene data show CDR1 as ENHRY and CDR2 as SYGVKD. CDR3 DNA sequence: TGTGCCATCAGTAGACAAAAAGCGGGGGGGAGCACAGATACGCAGTATTTT. Amino acids: CAISRQKAGGSTDTQYF.

This clonotype showed up just a few times. CDR3 sequence (DNA): TGTGCCAGTAGTATTAATCTGGGCACAGATACGCAGTATTTT. Encoded protein: CASSINLGTDTQYF. The chain joins TRBV19 to TRBJ2-3, with no clear D. Looked up from germline, CDR1 is LNHDA and CDR2 is SQIVND (reference sequence). V was cut by 3 bases and J by 1 base, with 8 bases left in between. The CDR3 loop spans 14 amino acids.

This clonotype has at least ten counts. J is TRBJ2-6 and V is TRBV15; D unclear. Germline V gives CDR1 LNHNV, CDR2 YYDKDF (reference sequence). The CDR3 has 18 amino acids. V was trimmed by 0 bases and J by 3 bases, leaving 15 bases between them. CDR3 residues: CATSRDRARYHGANVLTF. CDR3 nucleotide sequence: TGTGCCACCAGCAGAGATCGGGCACGTTATCATGGGGCCAACGTCCTGACTTTC.

This clonotype was recorded many times. The chain recombines TRBV6-1 with TRBJ2-7; D unclear. Trimming left V 2 bases short and J 4 bases short, with 0 bases between. Germline loops: CDR1 MNHNS, CDR2 SASEGT. The CDR3 contains 10 residues. CDR3 amino acids: CASSEYEQYV. The CDR3 bases are TGTGCCAGCAGTGAATACGAGCAGTACGTC.

The table lists this clonotype with a few counts. One end of the junction varies from germline; a read error may be responsible. The chain has TRBV20-1 and TRBJ1-6; D might be TRBD1 (5 bases). In germline, CDR1 is DFQATT, CDR2 SNEGSKA (reference sequence). The CDR3 consists of 13 residues. CDR3 nucleotide sequence: TGCAGTGCCCCGACAGAGTATAATTCACCCCTCAACTTT. Residues: CSAPTEYNSPLNF.

This clonotype was observed a handful of times. At one boundary the junction diverges from the germline segment, which might be a read error. This chain connects TRBV7-7 to TRBJ1-4, with TRBD1 matching over 7 bases. This CDR3 contains 16 residues. Germline CDR1 and CDR2: SSHAT and FNYEAQ (reference sequence). The CDR3 DNA reads as TGTGCTAGCAGCCTAAACCTTACAGGGGTTAATGAAAAACTGTTTTTT. Protein sequence: CASSLNLTGVNEKLFF.

The table lists this clonotype with many counts. This chain uses TRBV5-1 with TRBJ1-2; D uncertain. From germline, CDR1 is SGHRS and CDR2 YFSETQ. The CDR3 totals 14 residues. V shed 0 bases and J shed 2 bases, with 8 bases lying between them. The CDR3 reads CASSLGGENYGYTF. CDR3 sequence (DNA): TGCGCCAGCAGCTTGGGAGGTGAAAACTATGGCTACACCTTC. Full variable domain (remainder filled in from reference TRBV5-1 and TRBJ1-2): KAGVTQTPRYLIKTRGQQVTLSCSPISGHRSVSWYQQTPGQGLQFLFEYFSETQRNKGNFPGRFSGRQFSNSRSEMNVSTLELGDSALYLCASSLGGENYGYTFGSGTRLTVV.

This clonotype was observed at least ten times. J is TRBJ1-1 and V is TRBV27; TRBD1 matches 10 bases. Germline trimming cut 8 bases from V and 7 bases from J; bases unmatched to any gene: 7. Germline CDR1 is MNHEY and CDR2 is SMNVEV (reference sequence). This CDR3 is 13 amino acids long. As DNA, the CDR3 is TGTGCCAGCGCCGGGACAGGGGTTCATGAAGCTTTCTTT. Its translation: CASAGTGVHEAFF.